This TCR beta chain emerged from a study of PD-1 blockade in mismatch repair-deficient tumors. Whole-study context: Patients had 11 to 13 mismatch repair-deficient cancer types and were previously treated and progressing.

TCR sequencing covered a few patients who responded to pembrolizumab. TCRdb's copy holds only in-frame clones and misses some; the assay was immunoSEQ multiplex PCR. The table has fewer than 20,000 clones, around 82% seen once. Concerning this clone: Its antigen remains unidentified.

Findings and limits, study-wide: Rapid post-treatment expansion, then contraction, generally preceding radiologic response, marked tumor-resident clones.

The receptor's source is an adult with mismatch repair-deficient cancer. Sequenced here: PBMCs, sampled 4 weeks after starting pembrolizumab.

The CDR3 loop is CASSEAQGNEKLFF. For the CDR3, the DNA is TGTGCCAGCAGTGAAGCACAGGGTAATGAAAAACTGTTTTTT. The V call is TRBV6-1, the J call TRBJ1-4; D is possibly TRBD1 (6 bases). CDR3 length: 14 residues. Trimming left V 0 bases short and J 4 bases short, with 6 bases between. CDR1 and CDR2 (germline): MNHNS, SASEGT.